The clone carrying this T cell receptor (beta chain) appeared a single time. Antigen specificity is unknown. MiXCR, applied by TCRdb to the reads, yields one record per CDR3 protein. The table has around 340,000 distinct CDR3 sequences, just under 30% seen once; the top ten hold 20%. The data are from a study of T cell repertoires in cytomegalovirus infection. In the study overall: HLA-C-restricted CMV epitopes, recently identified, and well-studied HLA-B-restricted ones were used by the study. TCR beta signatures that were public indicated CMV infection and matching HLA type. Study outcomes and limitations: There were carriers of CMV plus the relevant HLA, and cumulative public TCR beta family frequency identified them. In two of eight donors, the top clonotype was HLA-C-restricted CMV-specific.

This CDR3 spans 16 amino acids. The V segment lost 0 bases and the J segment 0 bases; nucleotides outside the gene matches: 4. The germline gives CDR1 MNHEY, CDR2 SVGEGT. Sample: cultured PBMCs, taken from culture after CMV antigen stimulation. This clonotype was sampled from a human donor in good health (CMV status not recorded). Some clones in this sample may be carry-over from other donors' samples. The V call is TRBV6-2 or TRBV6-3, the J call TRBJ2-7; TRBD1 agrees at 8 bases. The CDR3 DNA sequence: TGTGCCAGCAGTTACTCTATGACAGGGGACTCCTACGAGCAGTACTTC. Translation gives CASSYSMTGDSYEQYF.